The entry below gives a single TCR beta chain sequence along with its context. This CDR3 spans 13 amino acids. Germline CDR1 is SQVTM and CDR2 is ANQGSEA. This specimen comes from a study of T cell repertoires in aging, cancer and after chemotherapy. In the study overall: Clear clonal overlap appeared across healthy donor samples taken over several months to years.

A mixed TRB-A/B primer pool amplified rearranged TRB by multiplex touch-down PCR. TCRdb redid the calling of the multiplex PCR reads with MiXCR, one entry per CDR3 protein. The sample has about 6,300 distinct CDR3 sequences, around 36% seen once. Amplification of TCR beta used genomic DNA extracted from peripheral blood. This chain joins TRBV29-1 and TRBJ1-2; 8 nucleotides align to TRBD1. The sample was blood. The sequence derives from a human donor in good health. CDR3 loop: CSAPGQVNYGYTF. As DNA, the CDR3 is TGCAGTGCTCCGGGACAGGTTAACTATGGCTACACCTTC. Full variable domain (rest looked up from reference TRBV29-1 and TRBJ1-2): SAVISQKPSRDICQRGTSLTIQCQVDSQVTMMFWYRQQPGQSLTLIATANQGSEATYESGFVIDKFPISRPNLTFSTLTVSNMSPEDSSIYLCSAPGQVNYGYTFGSGTRLTVV.